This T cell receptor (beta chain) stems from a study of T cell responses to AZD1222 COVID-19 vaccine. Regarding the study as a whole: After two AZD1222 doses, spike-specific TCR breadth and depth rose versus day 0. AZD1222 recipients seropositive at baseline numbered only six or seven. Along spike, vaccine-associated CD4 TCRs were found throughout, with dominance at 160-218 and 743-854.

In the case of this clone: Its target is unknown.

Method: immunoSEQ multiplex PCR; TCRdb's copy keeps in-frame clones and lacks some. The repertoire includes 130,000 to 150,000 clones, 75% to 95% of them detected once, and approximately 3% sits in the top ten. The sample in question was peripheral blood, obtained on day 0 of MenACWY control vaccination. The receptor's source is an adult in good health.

The CDR3 here is CASSQEMGQPWTEAFF. The CDR3 DNA follows: TGCGCCAGCAGCCAAGAGATGGGACAGCCTTGGACTGAAGCTTTCTTT. V gene TRBV4-1 combines with J gene TRBJ1-1; the match to TRBD1 covers 7 bases. V lost 0 bases, J lost 5 bases, and 9 bases stayed unmatched. The germline CDR1 and CDR2 sequences are MGHRA and YSYEKL. There are 16 residues in the CDR3.